Following are 8 T cell receptor beta chains from one sample sequenced in a study of T-cell reconstitution after alpha-beta-depleted transplantation in children (TCRdb year 2016). Libraries were constructed by PCR. Instrument on record: Illumina HiSeq 2500. TCR library preparation used molecular barcoding, with unique molecular identifiers applied to normalize quantification of the TCRbeta repertoire. TCRdb redid the processing of the public reads, applying fastp at Q25 and MiXCR, and retained in-frame beta chains. Each CDR3 protein gets just one entry, which takes the most common genes and DNA from the rows behind it. The sample table lists hundreds of thousands of distinct CDR3 sequences, 15% to 20% of them with a count of one. The ten top clones hold 25% to 35% of the sample. Interpreted using the paper, the treatment or condition label stands for: allogeneic hematopoietic cell transplantation with graft depleted of TCRalphabeta T cells and CD19 B cells.

The sequences come from PBMCs, mostly from graft donor cells, collected 360 days after TCRalphabeta/CD19-depleted stem cell transplant. These TCRs come from a boy under two years old who had a stem cell transplant for Wiskott-Aldrich syndrome, so the T cells may come from the graft donor.

V and J are TRBV7-8 and TRBJ2-2, with D perhaps given as TRBD1 or TRBD2 (5 bases each). The V and J ends lost 5 bases and 4 bases respectively, with 23 bases between them. Germline V lookup: CDR1 SGHVS, CDR2 FQNEAQ. CDR3 size: 18 residues. This CDR3 reads CASSNGAPWRDGTGELFF. CDR3 DNA: TGTGCCAGCAGCAACGGGGCACCCTGGCGCGACGGCACCGGGGAGCTGTTTTTT.

Only a few counts were recorded for this clonotype. The chain has TRBV12-3 or TRBV12-4 and TRBJ2-1; D is perhaps TRBD2 (6 bases). Trimming removed 7 bases from V and 4 bases from J, with 11 bases in between. The CDR3 spans 13 residues. The CDR3 coding sequence is TGTGCCAGCAATCCGGACTATTACAATGAGCAGTTCTTC. This translates into CASNPDYYNEQFF.

The CDR3 region has the DNA TGTGCCAGCAGGGGACAGGTCCCGTCTGGGGCCAACGTCCTGACTTTC. Translated, it gives CASRGQVPSGANVLTF. The rearrangement links TRBV12-3 or TRBV12-4 to TRBJ2-6; 8 nucleotides line up with TRBD1. The CDR3 runs to 16 residues. J lost 1 base, V lost 6 bases, and 5 bases had no gene match.

V usage is TRBV15 and J usage is TRBJ2-7; 7 bases match TRBD2. J was trimmed by 3 bases and V by 0 bases; bases with no gene match: 5. This CDR3 has 15 residues. Germline CDR1 is LNHNV and CDR2 is YYDKDF (reference sequence). The CDR3 DNA follows: TGTGCCACCAGCAGAGATCCAGCGGGAAACTACGAGCAGTACTTC. This gives the protein CATSRDPAGNYEQYF.

The chain carries TRBV12-3 or TRBV12-4 and TRBJ2-7; tentative D call: TRBD2 (5 bases). V dropped 5 bases and J dropped 7 bases, with 24 bases sitting between them. The CDR3 runs 16 residues. This CDR3 is CASSHYRVVGVGEQYF. CDR3 in DNA: TGTGCCAGCAGTCATTACCGAGTAGTGGGAGTGGGGGAGCAGTACTTC.

The chain has TRBV5-1 and TRBJ2-1, with 9 bases aligning to TRBD2. In germline, CDR1 is SGHRS, CDR2 YFSETQ. Losses at the gene ends were 4 bases for V and 4 bases for J; bases not matched to a gene: 9. The CDR3 consists of 16 residues. CDR3 DNA sequence: TGCGCCAGCAGCAACCCCGGGACTAGCTTGTACAATGAGCAGTTCTTC. It yields the protein CASSNPGTSLYNEQFF.

The V call is TRBV11-2, the J call TRBJ2-7; 10 bases agree with TRBD2. The ends lost 2 bases at V and 4 bases at J; junction bases unmatched: 8. Germline CDR1 and CDR2: SGHAT and FQNNGV. The CDR3 totals 16 residues. The CDR3 loop reads CASSLRTSGLVYEQYF. The CDR3 DNA is TGTGCCAGCAGCTTACGGACTAGCGGTCTCGTATACGAGCAGTACTTC.

This chain connects TRBV20-1 to TRBJ2-1, with 8 bases fitting TRBD2. The germline CDR1 and CDR2 sequences are DFQATT and SNEGSKA (reference sequence). After removal of 0 bases from V and 16 bases from J, the junction contained 8 bases not matched to a gene. The CDR3 contains 12 residues. The CDR3 region is CSARDPGLGSFF. CDR3 in DNA: TGCAGTGCTAGAGATCCGGGACTAGGGTCCTTCTTC.